The source of this T cell receptor (beta chain) is a study of cytomegalovirus exposure and HLA in healthy donors. With 60 Vbeta and 13 Jbeta primers, the PCR was carried out. TCRdb keeps only in-frame clones here, not all; method: immunoSEQ multiplex PCR. Of 150,000 to 170,000 clones in the sample, roughly 70% were seen once. The sample holds a few counts of this clone. The specimen sequenced was PBMCs. The receptor was isolated from a man aged 30 to 39 in good health and CMV-seronegative.

DNA of the CDR3: TGCGCCAGCATGGTACGCCTCTACACAGATACGCAGTATTTT. It translates to CASMVRLYTDTQYF. V usage is TRBV5-1 and J usage is TRBJ2-3; D gene ambiguous. This CDR3 contains 14 residues. V lost 6 bases to trimming and J lost 2 bases, with 13 bases between them. Germline V lookup: CDR1 SGHRS, CDR2 YFSETQ.